A selection of T cell receptor beta chains follows, all from one sample in a study of T cell changes during pregnancy in multiple sclerosis. The method was immunoSEQ multiplex PCR; TCRdb's version includes in-frame clones alone and lacks a portion of them. The sample lists more than 55,000 clones, about nine tenths seen once, with 0.38% in the top ten. The sequencing used CD4+ T cells from peripheral blood mononuclear cells, collected in the third trimester of pregnancy. Receptor source: a female donor with multiple sclerosis, enrolled in a pregnancy study. Each CDR3 is given with its conserved first and last residue. The D gene is left open where the match is weak. Size tells how often a clone was seen (once, few, many) or the class of an expanded clone, and some rows leave it out.

>-|TRBV19|-|TRBJ1-1
CASRREQLNTEAFF
TGTGCCAGTAGGAGGGAACAGCTGAACACTGAAGCTTTCTTT
>TRBD1|TRBV19|-|TRBJ2-7
CASSIPGTGNEQYF
TGTGCCAGTAGCATCCCCGGGACAGGAAACGAGCAGTACTTC
>-|TRBV29-1|few|TRBJ1-1
CSVWGAGSMNTEAFF
TGCAGCGTTTGGGGAGCGGGCAGCATGAACACTGAAGCTTTCTTT
>TRBD1|TRBV5-1|-|TRBJ1-1
CASRQQGATGAFF
TGCGCCAGCAGGCAACAGGGGGCAACCGGAGCTTTCTTT
>-|TRBV5-4|-|TRBJ2-5
CASSLTTQETQYF
TGTGCCAGCAGCTTGACTACGCAAGAGACCCAGTACTTC
>-|TRBV6-5|-|TRBJ2-7
CASRGTWGLTYEQYF
TGTGCCAGCAGGGGGACATGGGGGCTGACCTACGAGCAGTACTTC
>-|TRBV5-1|few|TRBJ2-4
CASSLGQGGIQYF
TGCGCCAGCAGCTTGGGACAGGGAGGCATTCAGTACTTC
>-|TRBV25-1|-|TRBJ1-6
CASRGAYNSPLHF
TGTGCCAGCAGGGGGGCGTATAATTCACCCCTCCACTTT
>-|TRBV18|-|TRBJ2-3
CASSPPGDTQYF
TGTGCCAGCTCACCCCCGGGAGATACGCAGTATTTT
>-|TRBV5-1|-|TRBJ2-1
CASSLIVAGHNEQFF
TGCGCCAGCAGCTTGATTGTCGCGGGACACAATGAGCAGTTCTTC
>-|TRBV10-3|few|TRBJ1-3
CAMSPGQGIDTIYF
TGTGCCATGTCGCCCGGACAAGGGATTGACACCATATATTTT
>-|TRBV18|-|TRBJ2-2
CASSPPQSGNTGELFF
TGTGCCAGCTCACCACCTCAAAGCGGGAACACCGGGGAGCTGTTTTTT
>TRBD1|TRBV7-2|-|TRBJ1-3
CASSFDRDRGRNTIYF
TGTGCCAGCAGCTTCGACCGGGACAGGGGAAGAAACACCATATATTTT
>TRBD1|TRBV12-5|-|TRBJ2-1
CASGRGQGLDEQFF
TGTGCTAGTGGCCGAGGACAGGGACTCGATGAGCAGTTCTTC
>-|TRBV11-2|-|TRBJ2-7
CASSLVEGADEQYF
TGTGCCAGCAGCTTAGTGGAAGGGGCTGACGAGCAGTACTTC
>TRBD1|TRBV5-1|once|TRBJ1-5
CASSPPGGQGALKCGNHSNQPQHF
TGCGCCAGCAGCCCGCCGGGGGGACAGGGGGCTTTGAAATGCGGGAACCATAGCAATCAGCCCCAGCATTTT
>-|TRBV7-2|-|TRBJ2-5
CASSPPFQETQYF
TGTGCCAGCAGCCCCCCTTTCCAAGAGACCCAGTACTTC
>-|TRBV11-1|-|TRBJ2-7
CASSIMDSLSYEQYF
TGTGCCAGCAGCATTATGGACAGCCTCTCCTACGAGCAGTACTTC
>TRBD1|TRBV7-3|-|TRBJ1-1
CASSLDRQVEAFF
TGTGCCAGCAGCTTGGACAGGCAAGTTGAAGCTTTCTTT
>TRBD2|TRBV10-3|-|TRBJ2-3
CAIGLAGGTDTQYF
TGTGCCATTGGACTAGCGGGGGGCACAGATACGCAGTATTTT
>-|TRBV7-3|-|TRBJ1-2
CASSSWEGGGYTF
TGTGCCAGCAGCTCCTGGGAGGGGGGTGGCTACACCTTC
>TRBD2|TRBV9|-|TRBJ2-1
CASSVDIGGADEQFF
TGTGCCAGCAGCGTAGATATCGGGGGGGCCGATGAGCAGTTCTTC
>TRBD1|TRBV10-3|few|TRBJ1-6
CAISAWTGDNSPLHF
TGTGCCATCAGTGCATGGACAGGGGATAATTCACCCCTCCACTTT
>-|TRBV6-1|-|TRBJ1-5
CASSDIYSRRGPQHF
TGTGCCAGCAGTGATATCTACAGCAGACGGGGGCCCCAGCATTTT
>TRBD1|TRBV7-9|-|TRBJ2-7
CASSFSLWDSLFYEQYF
TGTGCCAGCAGCTTCTCCCTCTGGGACAGCCTTTTCTACGAGCAGTACTTC
>-|TRBV19|-|TRBJ2-5
CASSIGGRETQYF
TGTGCCAGTAGTATCGGAGGGCGAGAGACCCAGTACTTC
>-|TRBV6-5|-|TRBJ2-7
CASSYSFQSGSYEQYF
TGTGCCAGCAGTTACTCGTTCCAGAGCGGCTCCTACGAGCAGTACTTC
>-|TRBV6-1|-|TRBJ2-3
CASARNRAVTDTQYF
TGTGCCAGCGCGAGAAACAGGGCCGTTACAGATACGCAGTATTTT
>-|TRBV19|-|TRBJ1-2
CASRGVANYGYTF
TGTGCCAGCCGGGGGGTGGCTAACTATGGCTACACCTTC
>TRBD1|TRBV7-9|-|TRBJ2-6
CASSRLTGTGSSGANVLTF
TGTGCCAGCAGCCGACTAACCGGGACAGGGAGCTCTGGGGCCAACGTCCTGACTTTC
>-|TRBV14|few|TRBJ1-1
CASSQVVGPTEAFF
TGTGCCAGCAGCCAAGTGGTGGGCCCCACTGAAGCTTTCTTT
>-|TRBV29-1|-|TRBJ2-3
CSGLRGVNADTQYF
TGCAGCGGTCTCAGGGGCGTGAATGCGGATACGCAGTATTTT
>TRBD2|TRBV19|few|TRBJ2-1
CASSIGGRGTNEQFF
TGTGCCAGTAGTATCGGCGGGAGGGGTACGAATGAGCAGTTCTTC
>TRBD1|TRBV6-5|once|TRBJ1-2
CASRGQGDYGYTF
TGTGCCAGCAGGGGACAGGGGGACTATGGCTACACCTTC
>-|TRBV2|-|TRBJ1-3
CASSDGQFSGNTIYF
TGTGCCAGCAGCGATGGACAGTTCTCTGGAAACACCATATATTTT
>-|TRBV19|-|TRBJ2-3
CASSKTVRKYF
TGTGCCAGTAGTAAGACAGTCAGAAAGTATTTT
>-|TRBV30|-|TRBJ1-1
CAWLQARAEAFF
TGTGCCTGGTTACAGGCGAGAGCTGAAGCTTTCTTT
>TRBD2|TRBV9|-|TRBJ2-4
CASSALAGGQNIQYF
TGTGCCAGCAGCGCACTAGCGGGGGGTCAAAACATTCAGTACTTC
>-|TRBV5-8|-|TRBJ2-2
CASIGGTPTGELFF
TGTGCCAGCATAGGAGGGACGCCAACCGGGGAGCTGTTTTTT
>TRBD1|TRBV5-1|once|TRBJ2-7
CASSRGGVTGDSSYEQYF
TGCGCCAGCAGCCGGGGAGGTGTGACAGGGGATAGCTCCTACGAGCAGTACTTC
>-|TRBV5-6|-|TRBJ1-2
CASSSLPRMRSGYTF
TGTGCCAGCAGCTCACTCCCCAGGATGAGAAGTGGCTACACCTTC
>TRBD1|TRBV5-1|-|TRBJ2-2
CASRQPGQGSTGELFF
TGCGCCAGCAGGCAACCGGGACAGGGGAGCACCGGGGAGCTGTTTTTT
>TRBD1|TRBV19|few|TRBJ1-6
CASSIPTGGYNSPLHF
TGTGCCAGTAGTATCCCGACAGGGGGATATAATTCACCCCTCCACTTT
>-|TRBV12-5|-|TRBJ2-7
CASGLLARYEQYF
TGTGCTAGTGGTTTGCTTGCGAGATACGAGCAGTACTTC